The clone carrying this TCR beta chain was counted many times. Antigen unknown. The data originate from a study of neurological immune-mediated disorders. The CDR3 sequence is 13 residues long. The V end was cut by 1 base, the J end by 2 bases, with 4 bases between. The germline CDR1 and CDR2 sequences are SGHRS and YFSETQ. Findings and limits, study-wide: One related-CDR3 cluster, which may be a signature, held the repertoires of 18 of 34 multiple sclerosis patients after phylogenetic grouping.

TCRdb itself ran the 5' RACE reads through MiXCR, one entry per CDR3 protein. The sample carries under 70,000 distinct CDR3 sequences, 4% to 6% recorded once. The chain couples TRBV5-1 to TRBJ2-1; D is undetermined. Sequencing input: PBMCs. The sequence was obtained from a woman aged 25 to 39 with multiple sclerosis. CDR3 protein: CASSLSPYNEQFF. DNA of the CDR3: TGCGCCAGCAGCTTGTCCCCCTACAATGAGCAGTTCTTC. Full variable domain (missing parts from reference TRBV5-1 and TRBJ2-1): KAGVTQTPRYLIKTRGQQVTLSCSPISGHRSVSWYQQTPGQGLQFLFEYFSETQRNKGNFPGRFSGRQFSNSRSEMNVSTLELGDSALYLCASSLSPYNEQFFGPGTRLTVL.